This entry lists 16 T cell receptor beta chains sequenced from one sample in a study of blood T cell repertoires in COVID-19 (dated by TCRdb to between 2020 and 2021). Library construction relied on the immunoSEQ multiplex PCR assay. TCRdb re-hosts the immuneACCESS table, in-frame sequences only. Its copies lack some clones; in the studies checked, an unresolved V gene accounts for under half of them, and the cause for the rest is not known. The sample table lists some 160,000 clones, just under 80% of them with a count of one. Of the sample, about 15% falls within the top ten clones. The specimen was peripheral blood. These receptors were taken from a woman at least 80 years old with acute or convalescent COVID-19.

The chain carries TRBV6-5 and TRBJ2-7, with 8 positions matching TRBD1. The CDR3 has 15 amino acids. With 5 bases clipped from V and 4 bases from J, the junction kept 10 bases outside the gene matches. Germline CDR1 and CDR2: MNHEY and SVGAGI. DNA of the CDR3: TGTGCCAGCAGTCGCGAGGACAGGGCAAATTACGAGCAGTACTTC. As protein: CASSREDRANYEQYF.

The chain couples TRBV28 to TRBJ1-4, with D possibly being TRBD1 (5 bases). Germline V gene data show CDR1 as MDHEN and CDR2 as SYDVKM. The germline V and J ends were trimmed by 11 bases and 8 bases, with 18 bases remaining between them. The length of the CDR3 is 13 residues. CDR3 sequence (DNA): TGTGCCGCTAGGGGAAGAGGAAAAGAAAAACTGTTTTTT. Its translation is CAARGRGKEKLFF.

This chain joins TRBV5-1 and TRBJ1-1; D gene uncertain. Germline CDR1 is SGHRS and CDR2 is YFSETQ. The V gene lost 4 bases and the J gene lost 4 bases, with 8 bases spanning the gap. This CDR3 comprises 12 residues. The CDR3 DNA sequence: TGCGCCAGCAGCCAACAGAGCACTGAAGCTTTCTTT. It codes for CASSQQSTEAFF. The whole variable domain, remainder taken from reference TRBV5-1 and TRBJ1-1, is KAGVTQTPRYLIKTRGQQVTLSCSPISGHRSVSWYQQTPGQGLQFLFEYFSETQRNKGNFPGRFSGRQFSNSRSEMNVSTLELGDSALYLCASSQQSTEAFFGQGTRLTVV.

The chain is built from TRBV5-1 and TRBJ1-6; the D gene is possibly TRBD1 (5 bases). The CDR3 has 15 amino acids. Trimming removed 5 bases from V and 8 bases from J, with 17 bases in between. Germline V CDR1 and CDR2: SGHRS, YFSETQ. The CDR3 loop reads CASRVTGLGDSPLHF. The CDR3 nucleotides read TGCGCCAGCAGGGTAACGGGTTTAGGGGATTCACCCCTCCACTTT.

This clone occurred once. The genes are TRBV28 and TRBJ2-1, with 11 bases identical to TRBD2. Germline CDR1 is MDHEN and CDR2 is SYDVKM. Trimming at V came to 4 bases and at J to 3 bases, leaving 5 bases not matched to a gene. The CDR3 extends over 16 amino acids. This CDR3 is CASSSPLAGDYNEQFF. DNA of the CDR3: TGTGCCAGCAGTTCTCCACTAGCGGGGGACTACAATGAGCAGTTCTTC.

The chain joins TRBV7-8 to TRBJ2-3, with 8 bases identical to TRBD1. V shed 5 bases and J 4 bases; nucleotides not matched to a gene: 8. The CDR3 covers 15 residues. Germline loops: CDR1 SGHVS, CDR2 FQNEAQ. CDR3 loop: CASSRLGRGPDTQYF. In DNA form, the CDR3 reads TGTGCCAGCAGCCGCTTGGGCAGGGGGCCAGATACGCAGTATTTT.

The V call is TRBV20-1, the J call TRBJ1-1; D gene ambiguous. From germline, CDR1 is DFQATT and CDR2 SNEGSKA (reference sequence). CDR3 length equals 12 residues. Trimming left V 3 bases short and J 4 bases short, with 9 bases between. CDR3 sequence: CSASSVGTEAFF. The CDR3 DNA reads TGCAGTGCTAGTAGCGTCGGCACTGAAGCTTTCTTT.

The chain recombines TRBV12-3 or TRBV12-4 with TRBJ1-2; D perhaps matches TRBD1 (6 bases). The CDR3 consists of 13 residues. V was shortened by 7 bases and J by 4 bases, with 13 bases between the two germline ends. The CDR3 DNA reads TGTGCCAGCAATCCGGGACACCTCTATGGCTACACCTTC. The encoded protein is CASNPGHLYGYTF.

The gene calls are TRBV11-2 and TRBJ1-1; D possibly corresponds to TRBD1 (6 bases). The germline V gene encodes CDR1 SGHAT and CDR2 FQNNGV. The CDR3 covers 12 residues. Trimming shortened V by 5 bases and J by 7 bases, and 11 bases separated the two germline ends. CDR3 protein: CASSPGVNEAFF. CDR3 in DNA: TGTGCCAGCAGCCCAGGGGTCAATGAAGCTTTCTTT.

CDR3 amino acids: CASRPLFRSPLHF. In DNA, the CDR3 is TGTGCCAGCAGGCCCCTCTTTCGGTCACCCCTCCACTTT. The chain is built from TRBV7-9 and TRBJ1-6, with unresolved D. CDR3 length: 13 amino acids. Germline CDR1 SEHNR, CDR2 FQNEAQ (reference sequence). With 6 bases removed from V and 10 bases from J, the gap between germline ends came to 13 bases.

This clone was seen a handful of times. V gene TRBV12-5 combines with J gene TRBJ1-5; D gene unclear. Germline-derived CDR1 and CDR2 are LGHNT and FRNRAP. Between the trimmed V and J ends, which lost 0 bases and 5 bases, there was a span of 14 bases. CDR3 length equals 16 residues. CDR3: CASGLVPGLGDQPQHF. DNA of the CDR3: TGTGCTAGTGGTTTGGTACCTGGACTCGGGGATCAGCCCCAGCATTTT. Using reference TRBV12-5 and TRBJ1-5 for the parts outside the CDR3, the full variable domain is DARVTQTPRHKVTEMGQEVTMRCQPILGHNTVFWYRQTMMQGLELLAYFRNRAPLDDSGMPKDRFSAEMPDATLATLKIQPSEPRDSAVYFCASGLVPGLGDQPQHFGDGTRLSIL.

The CDR3 sequence is CASSSRQGYEQYF. CDR3 in DNA: TGTGCCAGCAGCTCCCGACAGGGCTACGAGCAGTACTTC. The gene calls are TRBV11-2 and TRBJ2-7; 7 bases align to TRBD1. Losses at the gene ends were 4 bases for V and 3 bases for J; bases not matched to a gene: 3. The CDR3 length is 13 residues. Germline values: CDR1 SGHAT, CDR2 FQNNGV.

In its sample, this clone was seen a few times. The chain links TRBV19 to TRBJ2-7; perhaps TRBD1 as D (6 bases). Per the germline V gene, CDR1 is LNHDA and CDR2 is SQIVND (reference sequence). The CDR3 is 15 residues long. V gave up 5 bases and J gave up 7 bases, with 21 bases separating them. For the CDR3, the DNA is TGTGCCAGTAGTGCCACCGGGACAACCACGGGGGAGCAGTACTTC. It encodes CASSATGTTTGEQYF.

This clone was counted between two and nine times. The gene calls are TRBV18 and TRBJ2-7; 8 bases fit TRBD2. The CDR3 has 17 amino acids. CDR1 and CDR2 from the germline V gene are KGHSH and LQKENI. J gave up 4 bases and V 4 bases, and 15 bases lay outside the gene matches. The CDR3 protein is CASSRNKREYSRYEQYF. The CDR3 DNA is TGTGCCAGCTCACGAAATAAGCGGGAGTATAGCCGGTACGAGCAGTACTTC.

This clone was seen more than once but under ten times. The V call is TRBV7-2, the J call TRBJ1-5; 9 bases are shared with TRBD1. J lost 2 bases, V lost 5 bases, and 4 bases had no gene match. CDR1 is SGHTA and CDR2 is FQGNSA in the germline V gene. This CDR3 spans 15 amino acids. CDR3 coding DNA: TGTGCCAGCAGCCCAGGACAGGGGCGCAATCAGCCCCAGCATTTT. Protein sequence: CASSPGQGRNQPQHF.

The chain couples TRBV18 to TRBJ1-1, with D perhaps TRBD1 (5 bases). V was pared by 5 bases and J by 4 bases, with 17 bases between. Germline CDR1 KGHSH, CDR2 LQKENI. This CDR3 contains 15 residues. The CDR3 here is CASSYGGTRSTEAFF. The CDR3 nucleotides are TGTGCCAGCTCATATGGGGGGACCAGGAGCACTGAAGCTTTCTTT.